Presented here are 13 T cell receptor beta chains from one specimen sequenced in a study of shared clonotypes between healthy human individuals. Here immunoSEQ multiplex PCR was the method, and the copy in TCRdb shows in-frame clones only, minus some. The table has approximately 980,000 clones, about three quarters seen once. Sequenced material: memory CD4+ T cells sorted from blood. The subset was: CD45RA-negative fraction. These receptors were obtained from a young man in good health.

The chain carries TRBV11-2 and TRBJ2-7, with D possibly matching TRBD2 (6 bases). This CDR3 contains 13 residues. CDR1 and CDR2 from the germline V gene are SGHAT and FQNNGV. Deletions cut 5 bases from V and 3 bases from J, with 11 bases between. This chain's CDR3 is CASSPGLFYEQYF. Here the CDR3 DNA reads TGTGCCAGCAGCCCGGGACTTTTCTACGAGCAGTACTTC.

The rearrangement joins TRBV19 to TRBJ1-4, with TRBD1 matching over 7 bases. The CDR3 consists of 15 residues. V gave up 3 bases and J gave up 6 bases; unmatched junction bases: 7. CDR1 LNHDA and CDR2 SQIVND come from the germline V gene (reference sequence). In nucleotides, the CDR3 is TGTGCCAGTAGTATGCCGAGACAGGGCTATGAAAAACTGTTTTTT. Translation gives CASSMPRQGYEKLFF.

V usage is TRBV28 and J usage is TRBJ2-7; D uncertain. CDR3 length equals 16 residues. The V end lost 4 bases, the J end lost 0 bases, and 16 bases lay between the germline ends. Germline V CDR1 and CDR2: MDHEN, SYDVKM. The CDR3 is CASSSNSYLTSYEQYF. The CDR3 nucleotides are TGTGCCAGCAGTTCGAACAGCTACCTTACCTCCTACGAGCAGTACTTC.

The V call is TRBV23-1, the J call TRBJ1-1; D unresolved. TRBV23-1 is flagged as an ORF with uncertain function. Trimming removed 6 bases from V and 7 bases from J, with 15 bases in between. This CDR3 comprises 13 residues. CDR3 region: CASRDEGPDEAFF. For the CDR3, the DNA is TGCGCCAGCAGGGACGAAGGACCGGATGAAGCTTTCTTT.

The V call is TRBV2, the J call TRBJ1-2; 8 bases line up with TRBD1. This CDR3 contains 14 residues. The V segment lost 8 bases and the J segment 4 bases; nucleotides outside the gene matches: 9. CDR1 is SNHLY and CDR2 is FYNNEI in the germline V gene. CDR3 in DNA: TGTGCCAGCCAGATTGGCCAGGGGGCCTATGGCTACACCTTC. It encodes CASQIGQGAYGYTF. Using reference TRBV2 and TRBJ1-2 for the parts outside the CDR3, the full variable domain is EPEVTQTPSHQVTQMGQEVILRCVPISNHLYFYWYRQILGQKVEFLVSFYNNEISEKSEIFDDQFSVERPDGSNFTLKIRSTKLEDSAMYFCASQIGQGAYGYTFGSGTRLTVV.

This rearrangement joins TRBV5-1 to TRBJ2-7; D is uncertain. The CDR3 covers 12 residues. The germline V gene encodes CDR1 SGHRS and CDR2 YFSETQ. V lost 0 bases to trimming and J lost 5 bases, with 6 bases between them. The CDR3 spells CASSLEAHEQYF. In nucleotides, the CDR3 is TGCGCCAGCAGCTTGGAAGCTCACGAGCAGTACTTC.

The rearrangement uses TRBV11-2 and TRBJ2-4; 7 nucleotides agree with TRBD2. J was trimmed by 3 bases and V by 3 bases; bases with no gene match: 8. The CDR3 loop spans 16 amino acids. The V gene's germline CDR1 is SGHAT and CDR2 FQNNGV. The CDR3 nucleotides read TGTGCCAGCAGCTTCGAGGGAGGGCCGGGCAAAAACATTCAGTACTTC. Its protein product is CASSFEGGPGKNIQYF.

This chain links TRBV6-1 with TRBJ1-4, with 12 bases identical to TRBD1. V shed 1 base and J 8 bases; nucleotides not matched to a gene: 8. This CDR3 is built from 17 residues. Germline lookup yields CDR1 MNHNS and CDR2 SASEGT. The CDR3 DNA is TGTGCCAGCAGTGAAGTGAAGTGGGGGACAGGGGGCGAAAAACTGTTTTTT. This translates into CASSEVKWGTGGEKLFF.

The chain recombines TRBV7-2 with TRBJ2-3; TRBD2 aligns across 11 bases. This CDR3 has 19 residues. Germline loops: CDR1 SGHTA, CDR2 FQGNSA. The V segment lost 5 bases and the J segment 0 bases; nucleotides outside the gene matches: 13. The CDR3 DNA reads as TGTGCCAGCAGCCGCATGCCTAGCGGGAGGAAATTTAGCACAGATACGCAGTATTTT. The encoded protein is CASSRMPSGRKFSTDTQYF.

The chain carries TRBV23-1 and TRBJ2-7, with D perhaps assigned TRBD1 or TRBD2 (5 bases each). TRBV23-1 is an open reading frame, and its role is uncertain. Trimming pared 10 bases from V and 0 bases from J, leaving 13 bases between. The CDR3 contains 13 residues. The CDR3 region has the DNA TGCGCCACTAAGACGGGACCCTCCTACGAGCAGTACTTC. Translation gives CATKTGPSYEQYF.

The chain is built from TRBV28 and TRBJ2-3; D is perhaps TRBD1 (7 bases). This CDR3 is built from 15 residues. In germline, CDR1 is MDHEN, CDR2 SYDVKM. Between the trimmed V and J ends, which lost 5 bases and 2 bases, there was a span of 14 bases. The CDR3 DNA follows: TGTGCCAGCAGTCCGACAGGGAGGTACACAGATACGCAGTATTTT. As protein: CASSPTGRYTDTQYF.

The chain couples TRBV6-4 to TRBJ1-5; weak D call: TRBD1 (6 bases). CDR1 MRHNA and CDR2 SNTAGT come from the germline V gene. This CDR3 is built from 18 residues. The V and J ends lost 6 bases and 1 base respectively, with 22 bases between them. The CDR3, as DNA: TGTGCCAGCAGCGTCCCCACATCTATACAGGGAAGCAATCAGCCCCAGCATTTT. Its translation is CASSVPTSIQGSNQPQHF.

The chain combines TRBV29-1 with TRBJ1-1, with no clear D. V lost 5 bases to trimming and J lost 3 bases, with 22 bases between them. Germline V gives CDR1 SQVTM, CDR2 ANQGSEA. This CDR3 spans 16 amino acids. CDR3 coding DNA: TGCAGCGTTTCCACGAGCTTGAATCCCCGGGACACTGAAGCTTTCTTT. The encoded protein is CSVSTSLNPRDTEAFF.